These 5 T cell receptor beta chains were sequenced from one sample in a study of technical replicates of blood from a handful of donors. The method was immunoSEQ multiplex PCR; TCRdb's version includes in-frame clones alone and lacks a portion of them. The table shows roughly 80,000 clones, with 93% occurring only once. What was sequenced was T cells isolated from PBMCs. Receptors were obtained from a human donor in good health.

The chain has TRBV9 and TRBJ2-3; no clear D. The CDR3 spans 13 residues. Trimming took off 4 bases at V and 1 base at J, with 7 bases between the two ends. Germline lookup yields CDR1 SGDLS and CDR2 YYNGEE. In DNA, the CDR3 is TGTGCCAGCAGCAAATCCGGCACAGATACGCAGTATTTT. Its translation is CASSKSGTDTQYF.

The chain recombines TRBV11-2 with TRBJ2-1; tentative D call: TRBD2 (6 bases). Germline V gene data show CDR1 as SGHAT and CDR2 as FQNNGV. CDR3 length: 12 residues. Trimming took 7 bases from V and 9 from J, leaving 13 bases between them. CDR3 in DNA: TGTGCCAGCACCCGTGCGGGGCCTGAGCAGTTCTTC. This encodes CASTRAGPEQFF.

The chain couples TRBV19 to TRBJ1-5; tentative D call: TRBD1 (5 bases). The CDR3 loop spans 16 amino acids. Germline CDR1 and CDR2: LNHDA and SQIVND (reference sequence). With 2 bases removed from V and 2 bases from J, the gap between germline ends came to 13 bases. In DNA form, the CDR3 reads TGTGCCAGTAGTATATGGCAGGGTAGAGGCAATCAGCCCCAGCATTTT. Its translation: CASSIWQGRGNQPQHF.

This CDR3 is CASSELGTEAEAFF. The CDR3 DNA reads TGTGCCAGCAGTGAATTGGGGACAGAAGCTGAAGCTTTCTTT. The chain combines TRBV25-1 with TRBJ1-1; 7 bases line up with TRBD1. This CDR3 contains 14 residues. V lost 1 base, J lost 6 bases, and 5 bases stayed unmatched. Germline loops: CDR1 MGHDK, CDR2 SYGVNS.

CDR3 coding DNA: TGTGCCAGCAGCCACAATAACTTACCTGATCAGCCCCAGCATTTT. Its protein is CASSHNNLPDQPQHF. The chain carries TRBV4-2 and TRBJ1-5; D uncertain. The CDR3 is 15 residues long. CDR1 LGHNA and CDR2 YNFKEQ come from the germline V gene. Trimming removed 3 bases at V and 5 bases at J, with 14 bases between.